Presented here are 7 T cell receptor beta chains from one specimen sequenced in a study of tumor-infiltrating lymphocytes in primary liver carcinoma. Priming with a constant-region primer yielded TCR beta cDNA from about 510 ng total RNA. Each TCR beta library was derived from three nested multiplex PCR rounds that employed slightly modified ARM-PCR. PCR rounds one and two used TRBV1-TRBV30 forward primers with a C-beta reverse primer for around 11 cycles each. TCRdb redid the calling of the multiplex PCR reads with MiXCR, one entry per CDR3 protein. The table includes about 75,000 distinct CDR3 sequences, roughly 72% detected once. Each 20-30 mg portion of unsorted bulk tissue served as the source for co-extraction of RNA and DNA. Sample: tumor-adjacent normal liver tissue. The receptors shown here come from a man aged 35-49 years with primary liver carcinoma and hepatitis B virus infection.

This clonotype has more than one count but fewer than ten. A much more abundant neighbour one base away suggests this may be a read error. The chain is built from TRBV4-1 and TRBJ2-5; no clear D gene. The CDR3 spans 14 residues. CDR1 MGHRA and CDR2 YSYEKL come from the germline V gene. CDR3 DNA sequence: TGCGCCAGCAGCCAAGCCGAGAACCAAGGGACCCAGTACTTC. Translated, it gives CASSQAENQGTQYF.

The J gene is TRBJ2-5, the V gene TRBV11-1; TRBD2 agrees at 8 bases. V was clipped by 11 bases and J by 4 bases; unmatched bases: 15. The CDR3 runs to 15 residues. The V gene's germline CDR1 is SGHAT and CDR2 FQDESV (reference sequence). The CDR3 nucleotides read TGTGCCTGCACCCTCACGGGACTAGTGGGAGAGACCCAGTACTTC. Residues: CACTLTGLVGETQYF.

As for this clonotype: The conserved closing phenylalanine or tryptophan is absent in this CDR3, likely reflecting a read error. This rearrangement joins TRBV11-2 to TRBJ2-3; TRBD1 agrees at 11 bases. This CDR3 is built from 15 residues. CDR1 and CDR2 (germline): SGHAT, FQNNGV. For the CDR3, the DNA is TGTGCCAGCAACTTACCCGGACAGGGGGCGGATACACAGTATTTA. Protein product: CASNLPGQGADTQYL.

V and J are TRBV6-5 and TRBJ2-3; D may correspond to TRBD1 or TRBD2 (5 bases each). V dropped 2 bases and J dropped 0 bases, with 9 bases sitting between them. CDR1 is MNHEY, CDR2 SVGAGI, per germline. This CDR3 has 15 amino acids. CDR3 coding DNA: TGTGCCAGCAGTTACGAGGGGATAAGCACAGATACGCAGTATTTT. It translates to CASSYEGISTDTQYF.

For this clonotype: This clone may be a read error of a much larger clone one base away. The genes are TRBV29-1 and TRBJ2-5; 7 bases line up with TRBD2. J was trimmed by 1 base and V by 7 bases; bases with no gene match: 12. Per the germline V gene, CDR1 is SQVTM and CDR2 is ANQGSEA. The length of the CDR3 is 15 residues. Here the CDR3 reads CSAEGPGRLQETQYF. CDR3 DNA sequence: TGCAGCGCTGAGGGACCCGGGAGGCTCCAAGAGACCCAGTACTTC.

The rearrangement joins TRBV6-1 to TRBJ2-7, with a possible D match to TRBD2 (5 bases). The germline gives CDR1 MNHNS, CDR2 SASEGT. CDR3 length: 15 amino acids. V was trimmed by 5 bases and J by 5 bases, leaving 19 bases between them. The CDR3 nucleotides are TGTGCCAGCAGTCCCGGGGTTAGCAGACACCACGAGCAGTACTTC. The encoded protein is CASSPGVSRHHEQYF.

Points on this clonotype: A read error may explain this, as a much larger clone is one base away. The rearrangement joins TRBV6-1 to TRBJ2-2; possibly TRBD2 for D (5 bases). The CDR3 consists of 14 residues. The V gene's germline CDR1 is MNHNS and CDR2 SASEGT. In DNA form, the CDR3 reads TGTGACAGCAGTGGGTTAGCGATCACCGGGGAGCTGTTTTTT. Its translation: CDSSGLAITGELFF.